Listed below are T cell receptor beta chains from one sample, sequenced in a study of T cell responses to AZD1222 COVID-19 vaccine. TCRdb's copy holds only in-frame clones and misses some; the assay was immunoSEQ multiplex PCR. The sample yields roughly 100,000 clones, about 90% seen once. This sample comprised peripheral blood, obtained on day 0 of AZD1222 vaccination. Receptors originate from an adult in good health. Each CDR3 is given with its conserved first and last residue. A D gene is named only where the DNA matches it firmly. Part of the rows lack a size; the others show once, few, many or a class for expanded clones.

V: TRBV7-9; J: TRBJ1-2; size: once; D: TRBD1; CDR3: CASSLEGTGRGYTF; DNA: TGTGCCAGCAGCTTAGAGGGGACAGGGAGAGGCTACACCTTC
V: TRBV5-4; J: TRBJ2-1; size: -; D: TRBD1; CDR3: CASSTLDRGDYYEQFF; DNA: TGTGCCAGCAGCACATTGGACAGGGGGGACTATTATGAGCAGTTCTTC
V: TRBV6-6; J: TRBJ2-3; size: -; D: TRBD1; CDR3: CASSPGQGGPDTQYF; DNA: TGTGCCAGCAGCCCGGGACAGGGGGGCCCAGATACGCAGTATTTT
V: TRBV7-2; J: TRBJ1-6; size: -; D: -; CDR3: CASSLEPGEDSPLHF; DNA: TGTGCCAGCAGCTTAGAGCCAGGGGAAGATTCACCCCTCCACTTT
V: TRBV2; J: TRBJ2-2; size: -; D: -; CDR3: CASSEGELFF; DNA: TGTGCCAGCAGTGAAGGGGAGCTGTTTTTT
V: TRBV18; J: TRBJ2-5; size: -; D: -; CDR3: CASSRGSQETQYF; DNA: TGTGCCAGCTCCCGGGGCAGCCAAGAGACCCAGTACTTC
V: TRBV27; J: TRBJ2-7; size: -; D: TRBD2; CDR3: CASSFLAGEYDEQYF; DNA: TGTGCCAGCAGTTTTCTAGCGGGAGAGTATGACGAGCAGTACTTC
V: TRBV28; J: TRBJ1-2; size: -; D: TRBD1; CDR3: CASSYPAGGAGYGYTF; DNA: TGTGCCAGCAGTTATCCGGCAGGGGGCGCCGGCTATGGCTACACCTTC
V: TRBV5-8; J: TRBJ2-2; size: -; D: TRBD1; CDR3: CASSQGTGGPRTGELFF; DNA: TGTGCCAGCAGCCAGGGGACAGGGGGACCAAGGACCGGGGAGCTGTTTTTT
V: TRBV5-4; J: TRBJ2-1; size: -; D: -; CDR3: CASSLGREDYNEQFF; DNA: TGTGCCAGCAGCTTGGGCAGAGAGGACTACAATGAGCAGTTCTTC
V: TRBV28; J: TRBJ1-2; size: -; D: -; CDR3: CASSLDLLGGYTF; DNA: TGTGCCAGCAGTTTAGATCTCTTAGGAGGCTACACCTTC
V: TRBV6-5; J: TRBJ1-1; size: -; D: -; CDR3: CASSYSLITEAFF; DNA: TGTGCCAGCAGTTACTCGTTGATCACTGAAGCTTTCTTT
V: TRBV29-1; J: TRBJ1-4; size: -; D: -; CDR3: CSVEGGGATNEKLFF; DNA: TGCAGCGTTGAAGGAGGCGGTGCAACTAATGAAAAACTGTTTTTT
V: TRBV28; J: TRBJ2-1; size: few; D: -; CDR3: CASSLASANYNEQFF; DNA: TGTGCCAGCAGTCTCGCTAGCGCCAATTACAATGAGCAGTTCTTC
V: TRBV7-6; J: TRBJ2-2; size: -; D: -; CDR3: CASSLLGSSTGELFF; DNA: TGTGCCAGCAGCCTTCTCGGTAGCTCGACCGGGGAGCTGTTTTTT
V: TRBV4-1; J: TRBJ1-5; size: -; D: -; CDR3: CASSQGGVYQPQHF; DNA: TGCGCCAGCAGCCAAGGGGGAGTGTATCAGCCCCAGCATTTT
V: TRBV28; J: TRBJ1-4; size: few; D: -; CDR3: CASSSGGTNEKLFF; DNA: TGTGCCAGCAGCTCAGGAGGGACTAATGAAAAACTGTTTTTT
V: TRBV7-2; J: TRBJ1-2; size: -; D: -; CDR3: CASSIDSNYGYTF; DNA: TGTGCCAGCAGCATAGATTCTAACTATGGCTACACCTTC
V: TRBV12-3/TRBV12-4; J: TRBJ2-3; size: -; D: TRBD1; CDR3: CASSFRTGDTQYF; DNA: TGTGCCAGCAGTTTTCGGACAGGAGATACGCAGTATTTT
V: TRBV6-1; J: TRBJ2-3; size: -; D: TRBD2; CDR3: CASSEVGLAGTDTQYF; DNA: TGTGCCAGCAGTGAAGTGGGACTAGCCGGCACAGATACGCAGTATTTT
V: TRBV6-5; J: TRBJ1-6; size: -; D: TRBD1; CDR3: CASSSLPGQGNSPLHF; DNA: TGTGCCAGCAGTTCCCTTCCGGGACAGGGAAATTCACCCCTCCACTTT
V: TRBV19; J: TRBJ1-2; size: -; D: TRBD1; CDR3: CASSSDRAYGYTF; DNA: TGTGCCAGTAGTTCGGACAGGGCCTATGGCTACACCTTC
V: TRBV19; J: TRBJ2-2; size: few; D: -; CDR3: CASSMWGRTGELFF; DNA: TGTGCCAGTAGTATGTGGGGACGCACCGGGGAGCTGTTTTTT
V: TRBV3-1/TRBV3-2; J: TRBJ1-6; size: -; D: -; CDR3: CASSQVQGNIASPLHF; DNA: TGTGCCAGCAGCCAAGTCCAGGGTAATATTGCTTCACCCCTCCACTTT
V: TRBV6-1; J: TRBJ1-2; size: -; D: -; CDR3: CASSEEAGVYGYTF; DNA: TGTGCCAGCAGTGAAGAGGCAGGGGTCTATGGCTACACCTTC
V: TRBV12-5; J: TRBJ2-7; size: -; D: TRBD1; CDR3: CASGPGTPGQGGYEQYF; DNA: TGTGCTAGTGGTCCCGGGACTCCGGGACAGGGTGGATACGAGCAGTACTTC
V: TRBV5-1; J: TRBJ2-1; size: once; D: -; CDR3: CASSARLSSGNEQFF; DNA: TGCGCCAGCAGCGCGCGCCTCTCGAGTGGGAATGAGCAGTTCTTC
V: TRBV3-1/TRBV3-2; J: TRBJ1-3; size: few; D: -; CDR3: CASSQPGLSGNTIYF; DNA: TGTGCCAGCAGCCAACCCGGGCTCTCTGGAAACACCATATATTTT
V: TRBV19; J: TRBJ2-7; size: -; D: TRBD1; CDR3: CASSIDGTAYYEQYF; DNA: TGTGCCAGTAGTATAGATGGGACAGCATACTACGAGCAGTACTTC
V: TRBV27; J: TRBJ1-1; size: once; D: TRBD1; CDR3: CASSSVGTGEGEAFF; DNA: TGTGCCAGCAGTTCCGTAGGTACAGGGGAGGGTGAAGCTTTCTTT
V: TRBV19; J: TRBJ1-5; size: -; D: TRBD1; CDR3: CASSIKHRGQVQPQHF; DNA: TGTGCCAGTAGTATAAAGCACAGGGGGCAGGTTCAGCCCCAGCATTTT
V: TRBV9; J: TRBJ1-3; size: -; D: -; CDR3: CASSVLSGTAGNTIYF; DNA: TGTGCCAGCAGCGTCCTGAGTGGGACTGCTGGAAACACCATATATTTT
V: TRBV7-8; J: TRBJ1-1; size: -; D: -; CDR3: CASSFRVTEAFF; DNA: TGTGCCAGCAGCTTCAGGGTCACTGAAGCTTTCTTT
V: TRBV2; J: TRBJ2-5; size: -; D: -; CDR3: CASTRQANQETQYF; DNA: TGTGCCAGCACCCGGCAGGCGAACCAAGAGACCCAGTACTTC
V: TRBV10-3; J: TRBJ2-1; size: -; D: TRBD1; CDR3: CAISESTGGYNEQFF; DNA: TGTGCCATCAGTGAGTCGACAGGGGGATACAATGAGCAGTTCTTC
V: TRBV28; J: TRBJ1-3; size: -; D: -; CDR3: CASSGDGNTIYF; DNA: TGTGCCAGCAGTGGGGACGGAAACACCATATATTTT
V: TRBV10-3; J: TRBJ2-7; size: -; D: TRBD1; CDR3: CAISGQGQVYYEQYF; DNA: TGTGCCATCAGTGGACAGGGACAAGTCTACTACGAGCAGTACTTC
V: TRBV12-3/TRBV12-4; J: TRBJ2-1; size: -; D: TRBD1; CDR3: CASSFRGWQFF; DNA: TGTGCCAGCAGTTTCAGGGGGTGGCAGTTCTTC
V: TRBV2; J: TRBJ2-3; size: -; D: -; CDR3: CASGGWTTVSTDTQYF; DNA: TGTGCCAGCGGGGGATGGACTACCGTCAGCACAGATACGCAGTATTTT
V: TRBV19; J: TRBJ2-7; size: -; D: -; CDR3: CASSSGLVNEQYF; DNA: TGTGCCAGTAGCAGTGGGCTAGTGAACGAGCAGTACTTC
V: TRBV5-8; J: TRBJ1-1; size: -; D: TRBD1; CDR3: CASRRQGWATEAFF; DNA: TGTGCCAGCAGAAGACAGGGGTGGGCCACTGAAGCTTTCTTT
V: TRBV4-2; J: TRBJ2-1; size: once; D: -; CDR3: CASSAGGGFSYNEQFF; DNA: TGTGCCAGCAGCGCAGGTGGCGGGTTCTCCTACAATGAGCAGTTCTTC
V: TRBV6-5; J: TRBJ1-1; size: -; D: -; CDR3: CASSTWGASTEAFF; DNA: TGTGCCAGCAGTACCTGGGGGGCCTCCACTGAAGCTTTCTTT
V: TRBV7-9; J: TRBJ1-3; size: few; D: TRBD1; CDR3: CASSPQGAAGNTIYF; DNA: TGTGCCAGCAGCCCTCAGGGGGCAGCGGGAAACACCATATATTTT
V: TRBV25-1; J: TRBJ2-1; size: -; D: -; CDR3: CASRTPGLYNEQFF; DNA: TGTGCCAGCAGGACACCGGGACTTTACAATGAGCAGTTCTTC
V: TRBV3-1/TRBV3-2; J: TRBJ2-2; size: few; D: -; CDR3: CASSSLATGELFF; DNA: TGTGCCAGCAGCTCGCTGGCCACCGGGGAGCTGTTTTTT
V: TRBV6-5; J: TRBJ1-6; size: -; D: -; CDR3: CASSYSQIYNSPLHF; DNA: TGTGCCAGCAGTTACTCCCAGATTTATAATTCACCCCTCCACTTT
V: TRBV9; J: TRBJ1-2; size: -; D: -; CDR3: CASSDGLFYGYTF; DNA: TGTGCCAGCAGCGACGGACTTTTCTATGGCTACACCTTC
V: TRBV24-1; J: TRBJ1-1; size: -; D: -; CDR3: CATEDSLNTEAFF; DNA: TGTGCCACCGAGGACAGCCTGAACACTGAAGCTTTCTTT
V: TRBV5-1; J: TRBJ1-2; size: -; D: -; CDR3: CASSFLDANYGYTF; DNA: TGCGCCAGCAGCTTCCTCGACGCTAACTATGGCTACACCTTC
V: TRBV28; J: TRBJ1-4; size: once; D: -; CDR3: CASSGLSDLRRGSYRKLFF; DNA: TGTGCCAGCAGTGGCCTATCTGATTTGCGGAGAGGCTCCTATCGAAAACTGTTTTTT